This T cell receptor (beta chain) appears in the sequencing data of a study of blood T cell repertoires in COVID-19 (dated by TCRdb to about 2020). Describing the broader study: The collaborator samples originated in the United States, Italy and Spain and spanned the acute and convalescent phases of COVID-19. The material from the prospective study consisted of cDNA or gDNA derived from T cells, B-cell-depleted T cells, or PBMCs. Subjects who had been exposed to COVID-19, were actively infected with it, or had recovered from it provided the deeply sampled blood TCRbeta repertoires that made up the dataset. A freely available public database, intended as a resource for researchers studying the immune response to SARS-CoV-2, is where the repertoires were released. The samples were drawn from two sources: the first 160 participants of the ongoing ImmuneRACE study, and 950 to 1,500 subjects contributed by 6 global collaborators. Sample metadata almost always included a de-identified subject ID, COVID-19 status, age in years and sex. Where available, HLA class I and class II types were obtained from metadata supplied by the sample provider rather than from assay-based typing.

Results and caveats for the whole study, not just this receptor: How much clinical and demographic metadata was included differed by source and by participant, and the metadata was provided uncurated.

The collaborating institutions used their own protocols to collect whole blood in K2EDTA tubes. For TCRbeta analysis, collaborators shipped samples as frozen whole blood, isolated PBMCs, or DNA extracted from either of those sample types. TCRbeta CDR3 regions were amplified from genomic DNA by means of the immunoSEQ Assay, a bias-controlled multiplex PCR. The authors processed their data as follows. Nucleated cell counts per sample were estimated from amplification of reference gene primers within the assay. To quantify the absolute abundance of each unique TCRbeta CDR3 rearrangement, sequence reads were collapsed and filtered. For each sample, productive Simpson clonality was calculated as the square root of Simpson's diversity index over productive rearrangements. What TCRdb holds here is the immuneACCESS table cut down to in-frame rearrangements. Part of the clones is not present; checked against another copy, under half of the missing clones reflect an unresolved V gene, and the others are unexplained. D and trimming were read from the DNA, whereas the V and J calls and clone size are those reported in that table. This sample gives 250,000 to 300,000 clones in total; around 90% of them show up just once. Roughly 2.2% of the sample is in the top ten clones.

Including the terminal cysteine and phenylalanine, the CDR3 comprises 14 residues. The sequence is cut down to CDR3 DNA, 42 bases in frame from base 1. The germline V end is reduced by 3 bases and the J end by 6 bases; junction bases left unmatched: 7. As encoded in the germline V gene, CDR1 is SGHTS while CDR2 is YDEGEE. Details on this clone: It has no known antigen specificity. The input lacks base qualities; no much larger clone sits a single base away.

Material: peripheral blood. The chain couples TRBV5-8 to TRBJ2-7; 9 bases in the middle match TRBD1. This sequence originates from a man aged 45-65 years with acute or convalescent COVID-19. The CDR3 here reads CASSSGQGILEQYF. The nucleotides read TGTGCCAGCAGCTCCGGACAGGGGATCCTCGAGCAGTACTTC.